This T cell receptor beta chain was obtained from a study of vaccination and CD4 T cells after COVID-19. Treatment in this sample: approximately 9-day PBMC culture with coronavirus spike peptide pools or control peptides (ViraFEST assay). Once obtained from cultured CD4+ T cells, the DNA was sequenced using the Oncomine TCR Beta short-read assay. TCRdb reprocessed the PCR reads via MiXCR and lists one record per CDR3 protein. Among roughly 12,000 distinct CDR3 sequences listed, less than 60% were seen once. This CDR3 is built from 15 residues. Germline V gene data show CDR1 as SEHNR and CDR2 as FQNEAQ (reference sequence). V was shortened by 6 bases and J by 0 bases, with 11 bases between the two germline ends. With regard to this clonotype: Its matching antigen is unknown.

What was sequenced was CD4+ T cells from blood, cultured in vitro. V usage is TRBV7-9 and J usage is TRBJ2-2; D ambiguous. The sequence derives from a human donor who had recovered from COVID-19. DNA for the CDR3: TGTGCCAGCAGAATCGAGGCTACGAACACCGGGGAGCTGTTTTTT. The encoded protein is CASRIEATNTGELFF.